This T cell receptor (beta chain) stems from a study of blood T cell repertoires in COVID-19. Under the authors' procedure: Estimated nucleated cell counts came from reference gene primer amplification. Only in-frame clones appear in the TCRdb table, and some are missing; sequencing was by immunoSEQ multiplex PCR. V and J calls and clone size are as listed in that table; D and trimming were resolved from the DNA. The table lists fewer than 100,000 clones, around 90% of them singletons, with approximately 5% in the top ten. V lost 2 bases and J lost 5; bases outside the gene matches: 5. This CDR3 is 15 amino acids long. Germline loops: CDR1 KGHSH, CDR2 LQKENI.

Sequencing was performed on peripheral blood. The TCR sequence derives from a woman of 80 years or more with acute or convalescent COVID-19. The V call is TRBV18, the J call TRBJ1-4, with 7 bases identical to TRBD1. CDR3 DNA sequence: TGTGCCAGCTCACCATTGCGACAGGGAAATGAAAAACTGTTTTTT. Residues: CASSPLRQGNEKLFF.